These 11 T cell receptor beta chains were sequenced from one sample in a study of cytomegalovirus exposure and HLA in healthy donors. 60 Vbeta and 13 Jbeta primers were used in PCR. Profiled with immunoSEQ multiplex PCR; TCRdb holds only in-frame clones, not every one. The table lists approximately 260,000 clones, over 90% of them singletons. Sequencing input: PBMCs. Every receptor here comes from a girl aged 2 to 10 in good health and CMV-seronegative.

The rearrangement joins TRBV19 to TRBJ2-1, with D perhaps TRBD2 (5 bases). The CDR3 is made up of 13 amino acids. Trimming left V 5 bases short and J 7 bases short, with 12 bases between. Germline assignment: CDR1 LNHDA and CDR2 SQIVND (reference sequence). In DNA form, the CDR3 reads TGTGCCAGTAGTCAAGGACTGATTAATGAGCAGTTCTTC. Residues: CASSQGLINEQFF. Based on the CDR3 plus reference TRBV19 and TRBJ2-1, the full variable domain is DGGITQSPKYLFRKEGQNVTLSCEQNLNHDAMYWYRQDPGQGLRLIYYSQIVNDFQKGDIAEGYSVSREKKESFPLTVTSAQKNPTAFYLCASSQGLINEQFFGPGTRLTVL.

The chain has TRBV6-1 and TRBJ2-5, with 9 nucleotides matching TRBD2. In germline, CDR1 is MNHNS, CDR2 SASEGT. Trimming took 1 base from V and 1 from J; bases not matched to a gene: 1. CDR3 length equals 15 residues. DNA for the CDR3: TGTGCCAGCAGTGAAGAGCGGGGGGCCCAAGAGACCCAGTACTTC. Residues: CASSEERGAQETQYF.

The rearrangement joins TRBV7-2 to TRBJ2-2; possibly TRBD2 for D (5 bases). V lost 4 bases and J 2 bases, leaving 14 bases between the germline ends. The CDR3 sequence is 16 residues long. Germline V gene data show CDR1 as SGHTA and CDR2 as FQGNSA. CDR3 sequence reads: CASSSRTGRNTGELFF. The CDR3 nucleotides are TGTGCCAGCAGCTCTCGGACTGGCCGCAACACCGGGGAGCTGTTTTTT.

V usage is TRBV12-2 and J usage is TRBJ2-7; the table's D gene call, TRBD1, was not cross checked with the DNA. TRBV12-2 is reported as a pseudogene. The CDR3 runs 15 residues. The CDR3: CASRLYLDRSYEQYF. CDR3 in DNA: TGTGCAAGTCGCTTATACCTAGACAGGAGCTACGAGCAGTACTTC.

This chain connects TRBV28 to TRBJ1-5; TRBD1 is a possible D gene (6 bases). CDR3 size: 16 residues. Germline assignment: CDR1 MDHEN and CDR2 SYDVKM. V gave up 4 bases and J gave up 4 bases, with 17 bases separating them. This CDR3 reads CASSSGGGFRNQPQHF. In DNA form, the CDR3 reads TGTGCCAGCAGTTCGGGAGGGGGGTTTAGGAATCAGCCCCAGCATTTT.

A word on this clone: Relative to the germline gene, one junction end is altered; a read error may explain this. The chain recombines TRBV30 with TRBJ2-3; tentative D call: TRBD1 (6 bases). The CDR3 sequence is 13 residues long. CDR1 is GTSNPN and CDR2 is SVGIG in the germline V gene (reference sequence). CDR3 sequence: CARSPGGTDTQYF. CDR3 DNA: TGTGCCCGGAGTCCAGGGGGCACAGATACGCAGTATTTT. The whole variable domain, filled in from reference TRBV30 and TRBJ2-3, reads SQTIHQWPATLVQPVGSPLSLECTVEGTSNPNLYWYRQAAGRGLQLLFYSVGIGQISSEVPQNLSASRPQDRQFILSSKKLLLSDSGFYLCARSPGGTDTQYFGPGTRLTVL.

This chain connects TRBV7-2 to TRBJ1-2; D gene unclear. Germline-derived CDR1 and CDR2 are SGHTA and FQGNSA. CDR3 length equals 13 residues. Trimming shortened V by 0 bases and J by 3 bases, and 5 bases separated the two germline ends. CDR3 amino acids: CASSLARDYGYTF. CDR3 in DNA: TGTGCCAGCAGCTTAGCGCGGGACTATGGCTACACCTTC.

CDR3 coding DNA: TGTGCCACCAGCAGTGTTAGAGGGACAGTGGAGACCCAGTACTTC. It specifies CATSSVRGTVETQYF. This chain connects TRBV15 to TRBJ2-5; 7 bases fit TRBD1. CDR3 length: 15 amino acids. Losses at the gene ends were 3 bases for V and 5 bases for J; bases not matched to a gene: 9. Germline lookup yields CDR1 LNHNV and CDR2 YYDKDF (reference sequence).

Turning to this clone: Compared with germline, one end of the junction differs, possibly owing to a read error. The chain carries TRBV5-6 and TRBJ1-2; 8 nucleotides align to TRBD1. The germline gives CDR1 SGHDT, CDR2 YYEEEE. The CDR3 has 15 amino acids. The CDR3 loop reads CASSLGQGANSGYTF. In nucleotides, the CDR3 is TGTGCCAGCAGCTTGGGGCAGGGGGCCAACTCTGGCTACACCTTC. Supplemented by reference TRBV5-6 and TRBJ1-2, the full variable domain reads DAGVTQSPTHLIKTRGQQVTLRCSPKSGHDTVSWYQQALGQGPQFIFQYYEEEERQRGNFPDRFSGHQFPNYSSELNVNALLLGDSALYLCASSLGQGANSGYTFGSGTRLTVV.

The chain couples TRBV6-5 to TRBJ2-7; possibly TRBD2 for D (6 bases). Germline values: CDR1 MNHEY, CDR2 SVGAGI. Trimming took off 6 bases at V and 7 bases at J, with 19 bases between the two ends. This CDR3 has 14 residues. CDR3 sequence reads: CASSGGPALREQYF. DNA for the CDR3: TGTGCCAGCAGCGGGGGACCGGCATTAAGGGAGCAGTACTTC.

The chain uses TRBV5-4 and TRBJ2-1; D is possibly TRBD2 (5 bases). This CDR3 region has 15 residues. Trimming cost V 0 bases and J 10 bases, with 17 bases left between them. Germline V CDR1 and CDR2: SGHNT, YYREEE (reference sequence). The CDR3 region is CASSLAIGPSGEQFF. CDR3 DNA: TGTGCCAGCAGCTTGGCCATAGGACCGTCGGGAGAGCAGTTCTTC. The complete variable domain, with remaining parts taken from reference TRBV5-4 and TRBJ2-1, reads ETGVTQSPTHLIKTRGQQVTLRCSSQSGHNTVSWYQQALGQGPQFIFQYYREEENGRGNFPPRFSGLQFPNYSSELNVNALELDDSALYLCASSLAIGPSGEQFFGPGTRLTVL.